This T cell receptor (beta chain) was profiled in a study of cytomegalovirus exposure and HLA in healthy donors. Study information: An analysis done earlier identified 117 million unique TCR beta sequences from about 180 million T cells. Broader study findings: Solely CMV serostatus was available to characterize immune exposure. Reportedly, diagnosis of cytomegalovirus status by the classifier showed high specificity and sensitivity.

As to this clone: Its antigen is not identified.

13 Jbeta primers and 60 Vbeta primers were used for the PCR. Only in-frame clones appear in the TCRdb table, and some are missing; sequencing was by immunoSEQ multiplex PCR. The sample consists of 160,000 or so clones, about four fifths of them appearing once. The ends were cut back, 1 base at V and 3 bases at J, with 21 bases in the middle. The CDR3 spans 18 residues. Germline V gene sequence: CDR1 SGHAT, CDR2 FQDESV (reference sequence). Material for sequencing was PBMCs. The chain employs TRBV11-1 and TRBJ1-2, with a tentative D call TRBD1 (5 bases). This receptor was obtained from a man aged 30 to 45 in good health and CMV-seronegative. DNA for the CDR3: TGTGCCAGCAGCTTAGTCGCGGGACCCCGGGCCGTGGACTATGGCTACACCTTC. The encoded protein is CASSLVAGPRAVDYGYTF.